This TCR beta chain appears in the sequencing data of a study of T cells in tuberculosis. General study findings and limits: Active tuberculosis patients had shorter CDR3-alpha; the beta difference was nonsignificant.

About this clone itself: Its antigen is undetermined.

Clones were sequenced by immunoSEQ multiplex PCR, and TCRdb holds only the in-frame ones, with some missing. The sample holds some 41,000 clones, about 94% seen once. This CDR3 has 16 amino acids. V lost 0 bases and J lost 2; bases outside the gene matches: 7. The germline CDR1 and CDR2 sequences are SGHDN and FVKESK. On average approximately 100,000 T cells per donor were immunosequenced. The TCR originated in a donor between 5 and 29 years old with latent tuberculosis or without tuberculosis infection. Some clones in this sample may be carry-over from other donors' samples. The V call is TRBV14, the J call TRBJ2-7; 7 positions match TRBD1. Sample: PBMCs. CDR3 nucleotide sequence: TGTGCCAGCAGCCAAGATGAGGGGGCGTCTCCCTACGAGCAGTACTTC. Protein: CASSQDEGASPYEQYF. The complete variable domain, with remaining parts taken from reference TRBV14 and TRBJ2-7, reads EAGVTQFPSHSVIEKGQTVTLRCDPISGHDNLYWYRRVMGKEIKFLLHFVKESKQDESGMPNNRFLAERTGGTYSTLKVQPAELEDSGVYFCASSQDEGASPYEQYFGPGTRLTVT.